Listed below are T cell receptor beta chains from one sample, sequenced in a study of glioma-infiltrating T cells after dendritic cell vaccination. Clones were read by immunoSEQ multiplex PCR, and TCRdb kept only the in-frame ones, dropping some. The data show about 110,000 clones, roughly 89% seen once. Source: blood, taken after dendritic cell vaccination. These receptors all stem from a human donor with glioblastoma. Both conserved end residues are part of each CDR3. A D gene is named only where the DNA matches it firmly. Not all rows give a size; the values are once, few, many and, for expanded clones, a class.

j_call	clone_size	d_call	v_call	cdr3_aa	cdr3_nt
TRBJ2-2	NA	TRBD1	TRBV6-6	CASSQGTGVAGELFF	TGTGCCAGCAGTCAAGGGACAGGGGTTGCCGGGGAGCTGTTTTTT
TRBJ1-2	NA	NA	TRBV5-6	CASSLATANYGYTF	TGTGCCAGCAGCTTGGCGACAGCTAACTATGGCTACACCTTC
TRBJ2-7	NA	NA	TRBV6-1	CASREYSYEQYF	TGTGCCAGCCGGGAGTACTCCTACGAGCAGTACTTC
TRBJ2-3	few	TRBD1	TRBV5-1	CASRQGSTDTQYF	TGCGCCAGCAGACAGGGGAGCACAGATACGCAGTATTTT
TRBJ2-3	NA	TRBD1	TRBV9	CASSPRGLDTQYF	TGTGCCAGCAGTCCCAGGGGGCTGGATACGCAGTATTTT
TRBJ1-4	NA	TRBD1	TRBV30	CAWKATGGGEKLFF	TGTGCCTGGAAGGCGACAGGGGGTGGAGAAAAACTGTTTTTT
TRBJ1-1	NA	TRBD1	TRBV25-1	CASSSLGTGVNTEAFF	TGTGCCAGCAGTTCACTAGGGACAGGTGTGAACACTGAAGCTTTCTTT
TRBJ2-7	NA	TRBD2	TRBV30	CAWSVPSGGFYEQYF	TGTGCCTGGAGTGTACCGAGCGGGGGCTTCTACGAGCAGTACTTC
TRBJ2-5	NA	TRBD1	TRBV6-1	CASSGTGAQETQYF	TGTGCCAGCAGTGGGACAGGGGCCCAAGAGACCCAGTACTTC
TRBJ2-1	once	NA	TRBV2	CASSEGRGRNEQFF	TGTGCCAGCAGTGAAGGCAGGGGGAGGAATGAGCAGTTCTTC
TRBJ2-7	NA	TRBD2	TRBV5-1	CASSVETGLAGGRGEQYF	TGCGCCAGCAGTGTGGAAACCGGACTAGCGGGGGGCAGGGGGGAGCAGTACTTC
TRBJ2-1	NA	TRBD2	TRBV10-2	CASSVERELSRQFF	TGCGCCAGCAGTGTGGAGCGGGAGTTAAGTCGGCAGTTCTTC
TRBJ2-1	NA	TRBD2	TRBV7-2	CASSSVTGGYEQFF	TGTGCCAGCAGCTCCGTGACGGGAGGCTATGAGCAGTTCTTC
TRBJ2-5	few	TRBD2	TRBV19	CASSSGLNLPTQYF	TGTGCCAGTAGTTCGGGACTAAATCTTCCGACCCAGTACTTC
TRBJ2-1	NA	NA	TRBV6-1	CAVSYEQFF	TGTGCCGTATCCTATGAGCAGTTCTTC
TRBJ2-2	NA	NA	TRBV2	CASSEAAFTGELFF	TGTGCCAGCAGTGAAGCAGCCTTCACCGGGGAGCTGTTTTTT
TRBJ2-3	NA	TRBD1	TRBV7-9	CASSRQGTSTDTQYF	TGTGCCAGCAGCCGACAGGGCACTAGCACAGATACGCAGTATTTT
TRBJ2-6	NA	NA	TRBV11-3	CAIQEMTSGANVLTF	TGTGCCATACAGGAGATGACCTCTGGGGCCAACGTCCTGACTTTC
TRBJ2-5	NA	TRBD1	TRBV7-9	CASSLATGTASGETQYF	TGTGCCAGCAGCTTAGCTACCGGGACAGCGTCCGGTGAGACCCAGTACTTC
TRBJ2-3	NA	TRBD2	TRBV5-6	CASSYQLAGGVDTQYF	TGTGCCAGCAGCTATCAACTAGCGGGAGGGGTAGATACGCAGTATTTT
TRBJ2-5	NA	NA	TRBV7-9	CASSHQRKSDQETQYF	TGTGCCAGCAGCCATCAGAGGAAGTCCGACCAAGAGACCCAGTACTTC
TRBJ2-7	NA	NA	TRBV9	CASSVEQGFSYEQYF	TGTGCCAGCAGCGTAGAACAGGGTTTTTCCTACGAGCAGTACTTC
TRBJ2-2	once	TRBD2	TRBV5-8	CASSLGLAGPGELFF	TGTGCCAGCAGCCTGGGACTAGCGGGACCCGGGGAGCTGTTTTTT
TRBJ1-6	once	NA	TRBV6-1	CASWTANSPLHF	TGTGCCAGCTGGACAGCGAATTCCCCCCTCCACTTT
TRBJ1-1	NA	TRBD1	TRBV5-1	CASSLQAGQGNTEAFF	TGCGCCAGCAGCTTGCAGGCGGGACAGGGGAACACTGAAGCTTTCTTT
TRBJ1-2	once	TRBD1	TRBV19	CASSIAGTGGHGYGYTF	TGTGCCAGTAGTATAGCCGGGACAGGAGGGCATGGCTATGGCTACACCTTC
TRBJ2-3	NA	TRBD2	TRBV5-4	CASSPYPGTITDTQYF	TGTGCCAGCAGCCCTTATCCCGGGACTATCACAGATACGCAGTATTTT
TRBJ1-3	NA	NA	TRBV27	CASMGLPGNTIYF	TGTGCCAGCATGGGGCTCCCTGGAAACACCATATATTTT
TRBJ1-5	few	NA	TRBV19	CASCRGSNQPQHF	TGTGCCAGTTGCAGGGGCAGCAATCAGCCCCAGCATTTT
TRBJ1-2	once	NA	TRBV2	CASSPQGWGNYGYTF	TGTGCCAGCAGCCCTCAGGGTTGGGGTAACTATGGCTACACCTTC
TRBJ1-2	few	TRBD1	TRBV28	CASSLFNLRGTGHNGYTF	TGTGCCAGCAGTTTATTTAATCTTCGGGGGACAGGGCATAATGGCTACACCTTC
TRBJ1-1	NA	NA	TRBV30	CAWRQAFTEAFF	TGTGCCTGGAGGCAGGCGTTCACTGAAGCTTTCTTT
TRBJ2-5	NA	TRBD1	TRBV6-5	CASGYRGRVNEQYF	TGTGCCAGCGGTTACAGGGGGCGCGTGAATGAGCAGTACTTC
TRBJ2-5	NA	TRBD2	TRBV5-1	CASSPGTSLETQYF	TGCGCCAGCAGCCCCGGGACTAGTCTTGAGACCCAGTACTTC
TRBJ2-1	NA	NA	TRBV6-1	CASSESTGYNEQFF	TGTGCCAGCAGTGAAAGTACGGGGTACAATGAGCAGTTCTTC
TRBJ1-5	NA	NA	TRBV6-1	CASREQGLSQPQHF	TGTGCCAGCAGAGAACAGGGTTTGTCCCAGCCCCAGCATTTT
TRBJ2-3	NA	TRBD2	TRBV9	CASSARLAGLTDTQYF	TGTGCCAGCAGCGCCAGACTAGCGGGGTTAACAGATACGCAGTATTTT
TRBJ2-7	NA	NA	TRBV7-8	CASSFNPGSYEQYF	TGTGCCAGCAGCTTTAACCCAGGCTCCTACGAGCAGTACTTC
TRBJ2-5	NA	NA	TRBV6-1	CASSAWDTTQETQYF	TGTGCCAGCAGTGCTTGGGACACCACCCAAGAGACCCAGTACTTC
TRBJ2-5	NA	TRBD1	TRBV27	CASSLNRGQTQYF	TGTGCCAGCAGTTTGAACAGGGGACAGACCCAGTACTTC
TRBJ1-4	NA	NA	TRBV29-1	CSVEEAGLGEKLFF	TGCAGCGTTGAAGAGGCGGGGCTTGGTGAAAAACTGTTTTTT
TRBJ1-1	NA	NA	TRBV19	CASSVGGNTEAFF	TGTGCCAGTAGTGTTGGAGGGAACACTGAAGCTTTCTTT
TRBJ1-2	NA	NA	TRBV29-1	CSVAEENGYTF	TGCAGCGTGGCCGAGGAGAATGGCTACACCTTC
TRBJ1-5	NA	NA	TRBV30	CAWSRSLRGDQPQHF	TGTGCCTGGAGTAGGAGTTTAAGGGGCGATCAGCCCCAGCATTTT
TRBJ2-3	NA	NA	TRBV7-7	CASSLVPVDTQYF	TGTGCTAGCAGCTTAGTCCCGGTAGATACGCAGTATTTT
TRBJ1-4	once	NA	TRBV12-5	CASGLLSGNEKLFF	TGTGCTAGTGGTTTGTTGTCGGGTAATGAAAAACTGTTTTTT
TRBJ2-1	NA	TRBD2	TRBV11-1	CASSLGLAGYNEQFF	TGTGCCAGCAGCCTTGGACTAGCGGGGTACAATGAGCAGTTCTTC
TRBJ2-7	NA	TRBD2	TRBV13	CASSSGLAGDSYEQYF	TGTGCCAGCAGCTCGGGACTAGCGGGAGACTCCTACGAGCAGTACTTC
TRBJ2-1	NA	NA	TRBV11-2	CASSFRGGGEQFF	TGTGCCAGCAGCTTTCGCGGGGGCGGAGAGCAGTTCTTC
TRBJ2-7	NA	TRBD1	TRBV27	CASSPLDRVHEQYF	TGTGCCAGCAGTCCCCTAGACAGGGTTCACGAGCAGTACTTC
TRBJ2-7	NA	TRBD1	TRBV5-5	CASSLEGTGTYEQYF	TGTGCCAGCAGCTTGGAGGGGACAGGGACCTACGAGCAGTACTTC
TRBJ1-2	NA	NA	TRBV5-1	CASSLDYGGNYGYTF	TGCGCCAGCAGCTTGGATTACGGGGGGAACTATGGCTACACCTTC